Shown below are 21 T cell receptor beta chains from a single sample sequenced in a study of T cells in Graves' hyperthyroidism and ophthalmopathy. Amplification of TCR beta CDR3 regions was performed using RNA transcripts as template. When the TCR CDR3 underwent first-round RT-PCR, the HTBI primer set was used. MiXCR was run by TCRdb on the multiplex PCR reads, yielding one entry per CDR3 protein. This sample has a few hundred thousand distinct CDR3 sequences, with 15% to 20% found just once. Sequenced input: blood. The source is a woman aged 18 to 35 with Graves' ophthalmopathy.

This clonotype has more than one count but fewer than ten. V usage is TRBV9 and J usage is TRBJ1-2; TRBD1 aligns across 9 bases. Trimming cost V 4 bases and J 7 bases; bases outside gene matches: 14. Germline V gives CDR1 SGDLS, CDR2 YYNGEE. The CDR3 is made up of 16 amino acids. As DNA, the CDR3 is TGTGCCAGCAGCCCCCGGGACAGGGCAGTCCATTTTGGCTACACCTTC. Its translation is CASSPRDRAVHFGYTF.

This clonotype occurred many times. The rearrangement links TRBV30 to TRBJ2-5; D is possibly TRBD2 (5 bases). V gave up 6 bases and J gave up 1 base, with 15 bases separating them. Germline V gene sequence: CDR1 GTSNPN, CDR2 SVGIG (reference sequence). This CDR3 is built from 14 residues. The CDR3 DNA reads TGTGCCTGCAACAGAGGACTCCGCCAAGAGACCCAGTACTTC. Translated, it gives CACNRGLRQETQYF.

This clonotype was recorded a few times. The genes are TRBV20-1 and TRBJ2-3; TRBD1 aligns across 7 bases. Germline V gene sequence: CDR1 DFQATT, CDR2 SNEGSKA (reference sequence). CDR3 length equals 14 residues. With V trimmed by 5 bases and J by 2 bases, 7 bases remained unmatched. The CDR3 DNA reads TGCAGTGCTCCCAGACAGGGCCCCACAGATACGCAGTATTTT. As protein: CSAPRQGPTDTQYF.

The sample holds many counts of this clonotype. This rearrangement joins TRBV12-3 or TRBV12-4 to TRBJ1-5, with 9 bases that match TRBD1. The CDR3 covers 14 residues. V dropped 4 bases and J dropped 7; count of bases not matched to a gene: 5. The CDR3 DNA is TGTGCCAGCAGTTCGACAGGGGGTAGGCAGCCCCAGCATTTT. Residues: CASSSTGGRQPQHF.

On this clonotype itself: Just one base apart from a much larger clone, this may be a read error. Written as DNA, the CDR3 is TGTGCCTGCAGTTTACCCTTGACACGCTCCTACGAGCAGTACTTC. Its protein product is CACSLPLTRSYEQYF. The chain combines TRBV28 with TRBJ2-7, with D hard to call. Germline CDR1 and CDR2: MDHEN and SYDVKM. The CDR3 is 15 amino acids.

This clonotype was picked up many times. The chain combines TRBV28 with TRBJ1-5, with a tentative D call TRBD1 (5 bases). Deletions cut 5 bases from V and 6 bases from J, with 14 bases between. This CDR3 has 14 residues. Germline V CDR1 and CDR2: MDHEN, SYDVKM. CDR3 sequence reads: CASSQTGAGQPQHF. The DNA of the CDR3 is TGTGCCAGCAGTCAAACAGGTGCCGGTCAGCCCCAGCATTTT.

This clonotype was seen repeatedly, ten times or more. CDR3 nucleotide sequence: TGTGCCAGCAGCTTGATGGGATACGCCGAAGCTTTCTTT. Translation gives CASSLMGYAEAFF. J is TRBJ1-1 and V is TRBV11-3; unclear D gene. The ends were cut back, 3 bases at V and 8 bases at J, with 13 bases in the middle. Germline CDR1 reads SGHNT; CDR2 reads YENEEA. The CDR3 consists of 13 residues.

There are many counts of this clonotype. The chain uses TRBV28 and TRBJ2-7; D unclear. The CDR3 totals 18 residues. V dropped 5 bases and J dropped 0 bases, with 23 bases sitting between them. Germline V gives CDR1 MDHEN, CDR2 SYDVKM. The CDR3, as DNA: TGTGCCAGCAGTATATCGAGACGCCATACCCGGACCTCCTACGAGCAGTACTTC. It specifies CASSISRRHTRTSYEQYF.

This clonotype was recorded a few times. V usage is TRBV29-1 and J usage is TRBJ2-1; 9 bases line up with TRBD2. CDR3 length equals 14 residues. V lost 4 bases and J lost 9; bases outside the gene matches: 10. The V gene's germline CDR1 is SQVTM and CDR2 ANQGSEA. The CDR3 nucleotides are TGCAGCGTTGGTATTAGCGGGGGCTGGGGTGAGCAGTTCTTC. Encoded protein: CSVGISGGWGEQFF.

This clonotype was counted at least ten times. The chain has TRBV11-2 and TRBJ2-7; 13 bases align to TRBD2. The V gene's germline CDR1 is SGHAT and CDR2 FQNNGV. Unmatched junction bases numbered 10, after V lost 3 bases and J lost 2 bases. The CDR3 length is 18 residues. The CDR3 loop is CASSFRTSGSPIPYEQYF. The CDR3 nucleotides read TGTGCCAGCAGCTTCCGGACTAGCGGGAGTCCGATTCCCTACGAGCAGTACTTC. The full variable domain, its missing parts supplied by reference TRBV11-2 and TRBJ2-7, is EAGVAQSPRYKIIEKRQSVAFWCNPISGHATLYWYQQILGQGPKLLIQFQNNGVVDDSQLPKDRFSAERLKGVDSTLKIQPAKLEDSAVYLCASSFRTSGSPIPYEQYFGPGTRLTVT.

The sample holds many counts of this clonotype. This chain connects TRBV7-2 to TRBJ2-7, with D possibly TRBD1 on 10 matching bases. Germline V CDR1 and CDR2: SGHTA, FQGNSA. Trimming took 3 bases from V and 3 from J, leaving 21 bases between them. The CDR3 consists of 17 residues. The CDR3 loop reads CASSFGTGVAGDYEQYF. CDR3 in DNA: TGTGCCAGCAGCTTCGGGACAGGGGTAGCGGGGGACTACGAGCAGTACTTC.

The chain combines TRBV27 with TRBJ1-1, with 12 bases fitting TRBD1. This CDR3 is 16 amino acids long. After removal of 4 bases from V and 5 bases from J, the junction contained 8 bases not matched to a gene. From germline, CDR1 is MNHEY and CDR2 SMNVEV (reference sequence). This CDR3 reads CASSYRDRGRMTEAFF. The CDR3 coding sequence is TGTGCCAGCAGTTACCGGGACAGGGGGCGGATGACTGAAGCTTTCTTT.

This clonotype was counted a few times. The chain links TRBV5-6 to TRBJ2-3, with 10 bases fitting TRBD2. The length of the CDR3 is 16 residues. The germline gives CDR1 SGHDT, CDR2 YYEEEE. The junction had 7 bases not matched to a gene; V was cut back by 0 bases and J by 6 bases. The CDR3 here is CASSLAPSGGRDTQYF. The DNA of the CDR3 is TGTGCCAGCAGCTTGGCCCCTAGCGGGGGCCGTGATACGCAGTATTTT.

This clonotype occurred a few times. V usage is TRBV12-3 or TRBV12-4 and J usage is TRBJ2-1, with 14 bases lining up with TRBD2. The CDR3 has 16 amino acids. The V segment lost 3 bases and the J segment 8 bases; nucleotides outside the gene matches: 6. For the CDR3, the DNA is TGTGCCAGCAGTTTCCCGGGACTAGCGGGAGTCTATGAGCAGTTCTTC. Translating gives CASSFPGLAGVYEQFF.

This clonotype was recorded a few times. The rearrangement links TRBV20-1 to TRBJ1-1, with 9 bases that match TRBD1. The length of the CDR3 is 13 residues. Germline lookup yields CDR1 DFQATT and CDR2 SNEGSKA (reference sequence). The CDR3 sequence: CRGTGTGISGGFF. The CDR3 DNA follows: TGCAGGGGAACCGGGACAGGGATTAGTGGGGGTTTCTTT.

The J gene is TRBJ2-4, the V gene TRBV24-1; 7 bases line up with TRBD1. Germline CDR1 KGHDR, CDR2 SFDVKD. The CDR3 loop spans 17 amino acids. J gave up 0 bases and V 4 bases, and 8 bases lay outside the gene matches. CDR3 nucleotides: TGTGCCACCAGTGAGGGAAAGGACAGGCCAGCCAAAAACATTCAGTACTTC. Translated: CATSEGKDRPAKNIQYF.

This clonotype was seen just once. The chain has TRBV19 and TRBJ2-7, with 8 bases aligning to TRBD1. J was trimmed by 0 bases and V by 6 bases; bases with no gene match: 7. Germline CDR1 and CDR2: LNHDA and SQIVND (reference sequence). This CDR3 contains 15 residues. Written as DNA, the CDR3 is TGTGCCAGTAGGCGGACAGGGATTACCTCCTACGAGCAGTACTTC. As protein: CASRRTGITSYEQYF.

On this clonotype: Given a much more abundant clone one base away, this may be a read error. This sequence joins TRBV25-1 and TRBJ1-1; 8 nucleotides line up with TRBD1. V was clipped by 5 bases and J by 3 bases; unmatched bases: 5. Germline V gene data show CDR1 as MGHDK and CDR2 as SYGVNS. The CDR3 sequence is 14 residues long. The CDR3 coding sequence is TGTGCCAGCAGTTATCAGGGGGCGGACACTGAAGCTTTCTTT. Its translation: CASSYQGADTEAFF.

This clonotype has more than one count but fewer than ten. The gene calls are TRBV28 and TRBJ2-1, with D possibly matching TRBD1 (5 bases). The CDR3 runs to 16 residues. V was clipped by 5 bases and J by 2 bases, with 16 bases between them. The V gene's germline CDR1 is MDHEN and CDR2 SYDVKM. CDR3 sequence (DNA): TGTGCCAGCAGTGTTCAGGGCCGTCTCCCCTACAATGAGCAGTTCTTC. This encodes CASSVQGRLPYNEQFF.

The sample holds many counts of this clonotype. The chain employs TRBV27 and TRBJ2-3; D might be TRBD2 (6 bases). Trimming shortened V by 8 bases and J by 7 bases, and 19 bases separated the two germline ends. Germline V gene sequence: CDR1 MNHEY, CDR2 SMNVEV (reference sequence). This CDR3 contains 14 residues. The DNA for the CDR3 is TGTGCCAGCGGCGCGGGGATGGAGGGTTATACGCAGTATTTT. Translating it yields CASGAGMEGYTQYF.

This clonotype was detected ten times or more. This sequence joins TRBV12-3 or TRBV12-4 and TRBJ1-1, with D perhaps matching TRBD1 (5 bases). V was clipped by 5 bases and J by 2 bases, with 12 bases between them. CDR3 size: 14 residues. CDR3 region: CASSGPGRNTEAFF. DNA of the CDR3: TGTGCCAGCAGTGGCCCAGGGAGAAACACTGAAGCTTTCTTT.